Following are 19 T cell receptor beta chains from one sample sequenced in a study of CD8 T cells in Susac syndrome. With random hexamers, reverse transcription was performed on about 0.5 to 1 ug of RNA. One entry per CDR3 protein results from TCRdb running MiXCR on the immunoSEQ multiplex PCR reads. The profile covers roughly 150,000 distinct CDR3 sequences, with roughly 95% appearing a single time and roughly 0.15% taken by the ten largest. The sample taken for sequencing was CD4+ T cells from PBMCs. Every receptor here comes from a human donor with Susac syndrome.

The chain is built from TRBV29-1 and TRBJ2-1, with TRBD2 matching over 8 bases. Germline-derived CDR1 and CDR2 are SQVTM and ANQGSEA. Trimming removed 0 bases from V and 14 bases from J; junction bases left unmatched: 6. The CDR3 has 12 residues. The CDR3 coding sequence is TGCAGCGTTGAAGACCCCGGGACTAGTAAGTTCTTC. As protein: CSVEDPGTSKFF.

The gene calls are TRBV20-1 and TRBJ2-3; no reliable D call. V was trimmed by 6 bases and J by 6 bases, leaving 13 bases between them. The germline V gene has CDR1 DFQATT and CDR2 SNEGSKA (reference sequence). The CDR3 has 12 residues. CDR3 amino acids: CSATRPGDTQYF. The CDR3 region has the DNA TGCAGTGCGACCCGTCCCGGGGATACGCAGTATTTT.

V is TRBV6-2 or TRBV6-3 and J is TRBJ1-5, with D uncertain. V was pared by 3 bases and J by 7 bases, with 4 bases between. Looked up from germline, CDR1 is MNHEY and CDR2 is SVGEGT. This CDR3 spans 11 amino acids. The CDR3 here is CASSYPQPQHF. CDR3 DNA sequence: TGTGCCAGCAGTTATCCCCAGCCCCAGCATTTT.

V gene TRBV20-1 combines with J gene TRBJ1-2; 7 bases agree with TRBD1. This CDR3 is built from 12 residues. V gave up 6 bases and J gave up 4 bases; unmatched junction bases: 5. CDR1 DFQATT and CDR2 SNEGSKA come from the germline V gene (reference sequence). The CDR3 reads CSARQGGYGYTF. In DNA, the CDR3 is TGCAGTGCCCGACAGGGAGGCTATGGCTACACCTTC.

In its sample, this clonotype was seen once. The rearrangement uses TRBV29-1 and TRBJ1-2; possibly TRBD1 for D (5 bases). This CDR3 has 12 amino acids. The germline V gene has CDR1 SQVTM and CDR2 ANQGSEA. V was shortened by 2 bases and J by 5 bases, with 9 bases between the two germline ends. CDR3 sequence reads: CSVESGLYGYTF. The DNA of the CDR3 is TGCAGCGTTGAATCAGGGTTATATGGCTACACCTTC.

The chain uses TRBV29-1 and TRBJ1-3, with 8 bases fitting TRBD1. Germline-derived CDR1 and CDR2 are SQVTM and ANQGSEA. The length of the CDR3 is 13 residues. The V segment lost 6 bases and the J segment 3 bases; nucleotides outside the gene matches: 4. The CDR3 is CSVEQGVGNTIYF. CDR3 sequence (DNA): TGCAGCGTAGAACAGGGGGTTGGAAACACCATATATTTT.

CDR3 bases: TGTGCCAGCAGCTTACCGTCAACCATGAACACTGAAGCTTTCTTT. Translated: CASSLPSTMNTEAFF. The chain employs TRBV7-9 and TRBJ1-1; no clear D gene. Trimming stripped 2 bases from V and 0 bases from J, with 10 bases between. Germline CDR1 SEHNR, CDR2 FQNEAQ (reference sequence). The CDR3 spans 15 residues.

The rearrangement joins TRBV7-2 to TRBJ1-2; TRBD1 aligns across 9 bases. The V and J ends lost 5 bases and 2 bases, in that order; junction bases with no gene match: 12. In germline, CDR1 is SGHTA, CDR2 FQGNSA. This CDR3 is 17 amino acids long. This CDR3 is CASSLTRPGTGNYGYTF. CDR3 in DNA: TGTGCCAGCAGCCTAACACGTCCCGGGACAGGGAACTATGGCTACACCTTC.

The chain has TRBV29-1 and TRBJ2-2; D unclear. Per germline, CDR1 SQVTM and CDR2 ANQGSEA. V lost 5 bases and J lost 5, with 6 bases in between. The CDR3 is made up of 11 amino acids. The CDR3 coding sequence is TGCAGCGTTCAACTTACCGGGGAGCTGTTTTTT. Its protein is CSVQLTGELFF.

The gene calls are TRBV20-1 and TRBJ2-5; unclear D gene. With 0 bases removed from V and 7 bases from J, the gap between germline ends came to 12 bases. The germline V gene has CDR1 DFQATT and CDR2 SNEGSKA (reference sequence). This CDR3 region has 13 residues. The CDR3 region has the DNA TGCAGTGCTAGAGATAGGAGTGGTGGGACCCAGTACTTC. This gives the protein CSARDRSGGTQYF.

The chain recombines TRBV23-1 with TRBJ1-5; 8 bases align to TRBD1. TRBV23-1 is identified as an open reading frame with a role that is uncertain. The CDR3 totals 15 residues. Germline trimming cut 8 bases from V and 4 bases from J; bases unmatched to any gene: 10. CDR3 region: CASPHARTGNQPQHF. The CDR3 DNA sequence: TGCGCCAGCCCCCACGCTAGGACAGGGAATCAGCCCCAGCATTTT.

V usage is TRBV6-6 and J usage is TRBJ2-6; TRBD1 is a possible D gene (6 bases). The CDR3 extends over 14 amino acids. Germline lookup yields CDR1 MNHNY and CDR2 SVGAGI (reference sequence). Between the trimmed V and J ends, which lost 7 bases and 1 base, there was a span of 8 bases. DNA for the CDR3: TGTGCCAGCAATCAGGGGTCTGGGGCCAACGTCCTGACTTTC. Residues: CASNQGSGANVLTF.

This sequence joins TRBV12-3 or TRBV12-4 and TRBJ2-5; D may be TRBD1 (6 bases). The germline V and J ends were trimmed by 3 bases and 5 bases, with 13 bases remaining between them. This CDR3 is built from 14 residues. The CDR3 spells CASSFTGTDETQYF. The CDR3 region has the DNA TGTGCCAGCAGTTTCACAGGGACGGACGAGACCCAGTACTTC.

The V call is TRBV5-1, the J call TRBJ2-2; D is possibly TRBD1 (5 bases). Germline V gene sequence: CDR1 SGHRS, CDR2 YFSETQ. CDR3 length: 14 residues. Trimming removed 2 bases at V and 1 base at J, with 6 bases between. This CDR3 reads CASSLGENTGELFF. The CDR3, as DNA: TGCGCCAGCAGCTTAGGGGAGAACACCGGGGAGCTGTTTTTT.

V and J are TRBV20-1 and TRBJ1-1, with D uncertain. V lost 5 bases and J 7 bases, leaving 11 bases between the germline ends. Per germline, CDR1 DFQATT and CDR2 SNEGSKA (reference sequence). This CDR3 region has 11 residues. The CDR3 is CSASSSREAFF. Here the CDR3 DNA reads TGCAGTGCTTCCTCCTCGCGTGAAGCTTTCTTT.

This rearrangement joins TRBV24-1 to TRBJ2-3; D possibly corresponds to TRBD2 (6 bases). The CDR3 covers 13 residues. The V and J ends lost 9 bases and 4 bases respectively, with 13 bases between them. Germline CDR1 KGHDR, CDR2 SFDVKD. CDR3 loop: CATSTGAADTQYF. The CDR3, as DNA: TGTGCCACCTCCACGGGAGCCGCAGATACGCAGTATTTT.

The chain links TRBV6-5 to TRBJ2-1; no reliable D call. The CDR3 is made up of 11 amino acids. V dropped 4 bases and J dropped 11 bases, with 9 bases sitting between them. CDR1 is MNHEY, CDR2 SVGAGI, per germline. As DNA, the CDR3 is TGTGCCAGCAGTTCCGTGGGTAAGCAGTTCTTC. Translated: CASSSVGKQFF.

The chain combines TRBV15 with TRBJ2-3; 7 bases line up with TRBD2. J lost 0 bases, V lost 8 bases, and 14 bases had no gene match. Germline CDR1 is LNHNV and CDR2 is YYDKDF (reference sequence). There are 17 residues in the CDR3. The CDR3 is CATGPGLQDPSTDTQYF. The DNA for the CDR3 is TGTGCCACCGGGCCGGGACTACAGGACCCTAGCACAGATACGCAGTATTTT. The whole variable domain, filled in from reference TRBV15 and TRBJ2-3, reads DAMVIQNPRYQVTQFGKPVTLSCSQTLNHNVMYWYQQKSSQAPKLLFHYYDKDFNNEADTPDNFQSRRPNTSFCFLDIRSPGLGDTAMYLCATGPGLQDPSTDTQYFGPGTRLTVL.

The chain recombines TRBV3-1 with TRBJ1-3, with 7 bases identical to TRBD1. The germline CDR1 and CDR2 sequences are LGHDT and YNNKEL (reference sequence). The CDR3 extends over 15 amino acids. After removal of 7 bases from V and 4 bases from J, the junction contained 10 bases not matched to a gene. CDR3 loop: CASTLSRTGGNTIYF. CDR3 DNA: TGTGCCAGCACCCTGTCCCGGACAGGCGGAAACACCATATATTTT.